A single sample is the source of the 8 T cell receptor beta chains below, sequenced in a study of T cells expressing NK-cell markers. TCRdb re-called the 5' RACE reads; one entry per CDR3 protein, DNA not given. The sample table includes about 550,000 distinct CDR3 sequences. The sequenced material came from blood T cells: a sorted CD56 or NKG2C T cell subset, CD4+ or CD8+ T cells, or bulk PBMC T cells (not recorded which). The receptor source for this set is a man aged 18 to 30 in good health.

The chain is built from TRBV5-1 and TRBJ2-5; TCRdb lists TRBD2, though no DNA is available to test this call. Germline assignment: CDR1 SGHRS and CDR2 YFSETQ. This CDR3 is built from 14 residues. Here the CDR3 reads CASTSAGNQETQYF.

V is TRBV12-3 or TRBV12-4 and J is TRBJ1-1; TCRdb designates TRBD1, a call that cannot be tested without DNA. CDR3 size: 17 residues. CDR3 protein: CASSSSRRGVMNTEAFF.

This chain links TRBV6-2 or TRBV6-3 with TRBJ2-7; the TCRdb D gene call, TRBD1, has no DNA to confirm it. CDR3 length: 13 amino acids. Germline loops: CDR1 MNHEY, CDR2 SVGEGT. CDR3 amino acids: CASRNQGFHEQYF.

V is TRBV4-2 and J is TRBJ2-2; checking the TCRdb D call of TRBD2 is not possible without DNA. Germline loops: CDR1 LGHNA, CDR2 YNFKEQ. CDR3 length: 15 amino acids. CDR3: CASSQVASSTGELFF.

V and J are TRBV20-1 and TRBJ2-5; TCRdb designates TRBD2, a call that cannot be tested without DNA. The CDR3 totals 16 residues. The V gene's germline CDR1 is DFQATT and CDR2 SNEGSKA (reference sequence). The CDR3 protein is CSASPSQVASQETQYF.

The chain recombines TRBV7-9 with TRBJ2-7; TCRdb names TRBD1, which stays unverified in the absence of DNA. CDR3 length equals 16 residues. The V gene's germline CDR1 is SEHNR and CDR2 FQNEAQ (reference sequence). CDR3 protein: CASSPRTGATLGEQYF.

This chain links TRBV7-9 with TRBJ1-1. CDR1 SEHNR and CDR2 FQNEAQ come from the germline V gene (reference sequence). This CDR3 spans 16 amino acids. The CDR3 loop reads CASSLALGLTGTEAFF.

CDR3 amino acids: CAGRGSGSSYNEQFF. The chain employs TRBV6-2 or TRBV6-3 and TRBJ2-1; TCRdb gives TRBD1 as the D gene, but with no DNA this cannot be confirmed. The CDR3 loop spans 15 amino acids. The germline V gene encodes CDR1 MNHEY and CDR2 SVGEGT.